Below are 26 T cell receptor beta chains sequenced from a single sample in a study of blood T cell repertoires in COVID-19. Here immunoSEQ multiplex PCR was the method, and the copy in TCRdb shows in-frame clones only, minus some. The sample contains about 240,000 clones, 82% of which appear only once. Material: peripheral blood. These receptors were taken from a woman aged 55-70 years with active or convalescent COVID-19.

This rearrangement joins TRBV10-1 to TRBJ2-2; 8 bases fit TRBD1. CDR3 length equals 13 residues. V gave up 6 bases and J gave up 6 bases; unmatched junction bases: 3. CDR1 and CDR2 from the germline V gene are WNHNN and SYGVQD (reference sequence). CDR3 nucleotides: TGCGCCAGCAGGGGACAGGAGGCCGGGGAGCTGTTTTTT. Its protein product is CASRGQEAGELFF.

Remarks on this clone: The identical CDR3 is also encoded by other nucleotide sequences in the sample. The V gene is TRBV18, the J gene TRBJ1-5; TRBD1 might be the D (6 bases). The CDR3 sequence is 13 residues long. V lost 3 bases to trimming and J lost 4 bases, with 7 bases between them. The germline CDR1 and CDR2 sequences are KGHSH and LQKENI. Written as DNA, the CDR3 is TGTGCCAGCTCACCGGACAGAAATCAGCCCCAGCATTTT. Protein sequence: CASSPDRNQPQHF.

This chain joins TRBV2 and TRBJ1-1; weak D call: TRBD1 (6 bases). Germline V gene data show CDR1 as SNHLY and CDR2 as FYNNEI. V shed 5 bases and J shed 8 bases, with 12 bases lying between them. The CDR3 contains 12 residues. CDR3 sequence reads: CASSSERGEAFF. CDR3 nucleotides: TGTGCCAGCAGTTCGGAAAGGGGGGAAGCTTTCTTT.

V gene TRBV7-2 combines with J gene TRBJ2-2, with 8 nucleotides matching TRBD1. From germline, CDR1 is SGHTA and CDR2 FQGNSA. The CDR3 extends over 18 amino acids. Trimming at V came to 1 base and at J to 1 base, leaving 8 bases not matched to a gene. CDR3 sequence: CASSLVPGQVGNTGELFF. The CDR3 nucleotides read TGTGCCAGCAGCTTAGTCCCGGGACAGGTGGGGAACACCGGGGAGCTGTTTTTT.

This clone was seen a handful of times. V is TRBV27 and J is TRBJ1-5, with D perhaps TRBD1 (5 bases). The CDR3 length is 17 residues. V was trimmed by 3 bases and J by 6 bases, leaving 21 bases between them. CDR1 and CDR2 from the germline V gene are MNHEY and SMNVEV (reference sequence). The CDR3 protein is CASSFLRGGLTGQPQHF. The CDR3 region has the DNA TGTGCCAGCAGTTTCTTACGGGGGGGTTTAACGGGTCAGCCCCAGCATTTT.

V and J are TRBV14 and TRBJ1-3; no definite D call. The germline gives CDR1 SGHDN, CDR2 FVKESK. The CDR3 loop spans 15 amino acids. The germline V and J ends were trimmed by 4 bases and 0 bases, with 10 bases remaining between them. This CDR3 is CASSLQHSSGNTIYF. The CDR3 bases are TGTGCCAGCAGCCTACAGCACTCCTCTGGAAACACCATATATTTT.

The chain combines TRBV18 with TRBJ2-7, with 9 positions matching TRBD1. Looked up from germline, CDR1 is KGHSH and CDR2 is LQKENI. This CDR3 contains 14 residues. V lost 3 bases and J lost 5; bases outside the gene matches: 5. As DNA, the CDR3 is TGTGCCAGCTCACCGGGACAGGGTGTCCACGAGCAGTACTTC. It specifies CASSPGQGVHEQYF.

The chain employs TRBV6-5 and TRBJ2-2; tentatively, D is TRBD2 (5 bases). Germline CDR1 reads MNHEY; CDR2 reads SVGAGI. The CDR3 consists of 15 residues. V was trimmed by 7 bases and J by 0 bases, leaving 12 bases between them. The CDR3 bases are TGTGCCAGCACGGTGGGAGCTTCGAACACCGGGGAGCTGTTTTTT. The encoded protein is CASTVGASNTGELFF.

This chain joins TRBV2 and TRBJ2-5, with 13 bases lining up with TRBD2. Germline V gene sequence: CDR1 SNHLY, CDR2 FYNNEI. With 5 bases clipped from V and 7 bases from J, the junction kept 10 bases outside the gene matches. This CDR3 spans 16 amino acids. The CDR3 DNA reads TGTGCCAGCAGTTCTTTACTAGCGGGGGGGCTTGGGACCCAGTACTTC. Residues: CASSSLLAGGLGTQYF. Based on the CDR3 plus reference TRBV2 and TRBJ2-5, the full variable domain is EPEVTQTPSHQVTQMGQEVILRCVPISNHLYFYWYRQILGQKVEFLVSFYNNEISEKSEIFDDQFSVERPDGSNFTLKIRSTKLEDSAMYFCASSSLLAGGLGTQYFGPGTRLLVL.

V gene TRBV9 combines with J gene TRBJ1-3; 11 bases are shared with TRBD1. The length of the CDR3 is 18 residues. The germline V gene has CDR1 SGDLS and CDR2 YYNGEE. The J segment lost 0 bases and the V segment lost 3 bases, leaving 8 bases of the junction unmatched. The CDR3 nucleotides read TGTGCCAGCAGCGAGCCGGGACAGGGGGGAGTCTCTGGAAACACCATATATTTT. Protein product: CASSEPGQGGVSGNTIYF.

The V gene is TRBV29-1, the J gene TRBJ2-3; 8 positions match TRBD2. The CDR3 spans 14 residues. Germline-derived CDR1 and CDR2 are SQVTM and ANQGSEA. The V segment lost 1 base and the J segment 7 bases; nucleotides outside the gene matches: 7. CDR3: CSVEAAGGVNTQYF. The CDR3, as DNA: TGCAGCGTTGAAGCCGCGGGGGGAGTCAATACGCAGTATTTT.

The gene calls are TRBV11-2 and TRBJ1-3, with a weak D call TRBD1 (5 bases). V was trimmed by 2 bases and J by 0 bases, leaving 8 bases between them. CDR1 SGHAT and CDR2 FQNNGV come from the germline V gene. This CDR3 spans 15 amino acids. The CDR3 nucleotides read TGTGCCAGCAGCTTATGGGGCAGCTCTGGAAACACCATATATTTT. This gives the protein CASSLWGSSGNTIYF.

The chain recombines TRBV3-1 (or the pseudogene TRBV3-2) with TRBJ1-5, with D hard to call. Germline V gene lookup returns CDR1 LGHDT and CDR2 YNNKEL (reference sequence). The CDR3 extends over 13 amino acids. Trimming left V 4 bases short and J 9 bases short, with 13 bases between. The CDR3 sequence: CASSPVDSRPQHF. The CDR3 DNA follows: TGTGCCAGCAGCCCGGTGGACTCTCGGCCCCAGCATTTT.

The genes are TRBV7-2 and TRBJ2-5, with no clear D. Trimming took off 0 bases at V and 5 bases at J, with 13 bases between the two ends. Germline-derived CDR1 and CDR2 are SGHTA and FQGNSA. CDR3 length equals 15 residues. As DNA, the CDR3 is TGTGCCAGCAGCTTAGCGGGTGGGCTTGCGGAGACCCAGTACTTC. This encodes CASSLAGGLAETQYF.

This clone occurred a few times. The genes are TRBV11-3 and TRBJ1-1, with D maybe TRBD1 (5 bases). The germline V gene has CDR1 SGHNT and CDR2 YENEEA. CDR3 length: 13 amino acids. V shed 0 bases and J shed 5 bases, with 7 bases lying between them. The CDR3: CASSLEGGTEAFF. CDR3 nucleotide sequence: TGTGCCAGCAGCTTAGAGGGGGGTACTGAAGCTTTCTTT.

This sequence joins TRBV6-1 and TRBJ1-6, with D unclear. CDR1 is MNHNS, CDR2 SASEGT, per germline. V was pared by 1 base and J by 0 bases, with 7 bases between. The CDR3 covers 16 residues. CDR3 sequence: CASSEVGSSYNSPLHF. The CDR3 DNA reads TGTGCCAGCAGTGAAGTCGGGTCCTCCTATAATTCACCCCTCCACTTT.

The chain recombines TRBV5-1 with TRBJ1-2; TRBD1 might be the D (5 bases). The germline V gene encodes CDR1 SGHRS and CDR2 YFSETQ. Trimming stripped 0 bases from V and 4 bases from J, with 13 bases between. The CDR3 consists of 15 residues. This CDR3 reads CASSLDPTGGYGYTF. The CDR3 DNA reads as TGCGCCAGCAGCTTGGACCCCACCGGGGGCTATGGCTACACCTTC.

The chain links TRBV28 to TRBJ2-3, with 7 nucleotides matching TRBD1. The V gene's germline CDR1 is MDHEN and CDR2 SYDVKM. V was pared by 4 bases and J by 5 bases, with 9 bases of the junction left unmatched. CDR3 length: 15 amino acids. CDR3 region: CASSSTGIGRDTQYF. CDR3 bases: TGTGCCAGCAGTTCGACAGGGATTGGGCGAGATACGCAGTATTTT.

The V call is TRBV7-2, the J call TRBJ1-5; TRBD1 might be the D (5 bases). Between the trimmed V and J ends, which lost 7 bases and 6 bases, there was a span of 19 bases. The germline V gene encodes CDR1 SGHTA and CDR2 FQGNSA. The CDR3 is made up of 15 amino acids. CDR3 DNA sequence: TGTGCCAGCACCCTAGGGTCTGGGACTGCTCAGCCCCAGCATTTT. Residues: CASTLGSGTAQPQHF. The full variable domain, with the rest looked up from reference TRBV7-2 and TRBJ1-5, is GAGVSQSPSNKVTEKGKDVELRCDPISGHTALYWYRQSLGQGLEFLIYFQGNSAPDKSGLPSDRFSAERTGGSVSTLTIQRTQQEDSAVYLCASTLGSGTAQPQHFGDGTRLSIL.

This clone was picked up a small number of times. This rearrangement joins TRBV5-1 to TRBJ1-1; TRBD1 agrees at 7 bases. The CDR3 runs 15 residues. Germline CDR1 is SGHRS and CDR2 is YFSETQ. V shed 4 bases, J shed 4 bases, and the junction held 10 bases outside the gene matches. CDR3 protein: CASSTETGSGTEAFF. The CDR3 DNA reads TGCGCCAGCAGCACAGAGACAGGGTCGGGCACTGAAGCTTTCTTT.

The V and J genes are TRBV28 and TRBJ1-5, with TRBD1 matching over 8 bases. The J segment lost 2 bases and the V segment lost 7 bases, leaving 10 bases of the junction unmatched. Germline V gene lookup returns CDR1 MDHEN and CDR2 SYDVKM. This CDR3 has 16 residues. CDR3: CASISATGVGNQPQHF. Written as DNA, the CDR3 is TGTGCCAGCATATCCGCGACAGGGGTGGGCAATCAGCCCCAGCATTTT.

V gene TRBV3-1 (or the pseudogene TRBV3-2) combines with J gene TRBJ2-7; D might be TRBD2 (5 bases). V gave up 10 bases and J gave up 5 bases, with 15 bases separating them. The CDR3 loop spans 12 amino acids. Per the germline V gene, CDR1 is LGHDT and CDR2 is YNNKEL (reference sequence). The CDR3 DNA reads as TGTGCCACGGCAGCCCTCGGGAACGAGCAGTACTTC. Translation gives CATAALGNEQYF.

The chain combines TRBV6-5 with TRBJ1-5, with TRBD1 matching 8 bases. There are 15 residues in the CDR3. Looked up from germline, CDR1 is MNHEY and CDR2 is SVGAGI. The V gene end was trimmed by 5 bases and the J gene end by 7 bases; junction bases not matched to a gene: 10. CDR3 in amino acids: CASSLAQGAGQPQHF. CDR3 nucleotide sequence: TGTGCCAGCAGTCTCGCTCAGGGGGCAGGCCAGCCCCAGCATTTT.

The gene calls are TRBV6-2 or TRBV6-3 and TRBJ1-1, with D unclear. Germline V CDR1 and CDR2: MNHEY, SVGEGT. V lost 2 bases and J 0 bases, leaving 10 bases between the germline ends. This CDR3 spans 15 amino acids. CDR3 in DNA: TGTGCCAGCAGTTACGTTTCAGTCTTGAACACTGAAGCTTTCTTT. Encoded protein: CASSYVSVLNTEAFF.

The chain has TRBV4-2 and TRBJ2-3; D is undetermined. CDR3 size: 13 residues. Germline CDR1 reads LGHNA; CDR2 reads YNFKEQ. Deletions cut 0 bases from V and 8 bases from J, with 9 bases between. In nucleotides, the CDR3 is TGTGCCAGCAGCCAAGATCCGGTCGCTACGCAGTATTTT. Its translation: CASSQDPVATQYF.

The V gene is TRBV1, the J gene TRBJ1-6; the tabulated D call, TRBD1, remains unverified against the DNA. TRBV1 is a recognized pseudogene. CDR3 length: 15 residues. CDR3 protein: CTSSPSTGAGSPLHF. CDR3 sequence (DNA): TGCACCAGCAGCCCCTCCACAGGGGCTGGATCACCCCTCCACTTT.